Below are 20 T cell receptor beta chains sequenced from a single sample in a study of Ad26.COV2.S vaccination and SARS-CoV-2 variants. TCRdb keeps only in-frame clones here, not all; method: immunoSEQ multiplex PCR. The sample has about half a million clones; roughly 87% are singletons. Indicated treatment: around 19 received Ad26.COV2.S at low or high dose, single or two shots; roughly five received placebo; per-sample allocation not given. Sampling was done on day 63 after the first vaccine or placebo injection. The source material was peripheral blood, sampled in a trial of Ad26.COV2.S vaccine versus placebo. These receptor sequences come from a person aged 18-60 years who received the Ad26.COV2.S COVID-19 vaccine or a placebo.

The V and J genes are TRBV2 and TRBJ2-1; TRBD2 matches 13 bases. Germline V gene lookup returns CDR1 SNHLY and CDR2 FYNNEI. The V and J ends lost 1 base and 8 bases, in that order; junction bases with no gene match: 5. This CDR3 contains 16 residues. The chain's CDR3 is CASSEDGTSGNYEQFF. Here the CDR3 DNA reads TGTGCCAGCAGTGAAGACGGGACTAGCGGGAATTATGAGCAGTTCTTC.

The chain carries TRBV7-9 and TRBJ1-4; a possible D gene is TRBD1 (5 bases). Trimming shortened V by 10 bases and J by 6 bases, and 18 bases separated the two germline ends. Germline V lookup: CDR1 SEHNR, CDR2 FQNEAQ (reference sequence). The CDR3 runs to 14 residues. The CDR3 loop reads CATRLGGGDEKLFF. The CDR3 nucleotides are TGTGCCACACGACTCGGTGGAGGGGATGAAAAACTGTTTTTT.

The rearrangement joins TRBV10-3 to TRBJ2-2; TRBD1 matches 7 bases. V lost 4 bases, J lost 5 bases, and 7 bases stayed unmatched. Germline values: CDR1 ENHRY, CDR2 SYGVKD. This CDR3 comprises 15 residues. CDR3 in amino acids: CAISGTGLDTGELFF. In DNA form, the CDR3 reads TGTGCCATCAGTGGGACAGGTTTGGATACCGGGGAGCTGTTTTTT.

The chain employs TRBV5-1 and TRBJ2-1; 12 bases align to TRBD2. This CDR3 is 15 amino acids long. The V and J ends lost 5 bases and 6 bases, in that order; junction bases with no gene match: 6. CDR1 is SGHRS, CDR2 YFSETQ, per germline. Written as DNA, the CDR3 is TGCGCCAGCAGTACGGGACTAGCGGGTGGCAATGAGCAGTTCTTC. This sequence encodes CASSTGLAGGNEQFF.

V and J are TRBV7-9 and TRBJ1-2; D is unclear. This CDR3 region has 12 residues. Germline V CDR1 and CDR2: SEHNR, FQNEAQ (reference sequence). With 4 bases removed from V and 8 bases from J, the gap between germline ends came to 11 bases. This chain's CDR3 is CASSSLAGGYTF. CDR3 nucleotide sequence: TGTGCCAGCAGCTCTTTGGCAGGAGGCTACACCTTC.

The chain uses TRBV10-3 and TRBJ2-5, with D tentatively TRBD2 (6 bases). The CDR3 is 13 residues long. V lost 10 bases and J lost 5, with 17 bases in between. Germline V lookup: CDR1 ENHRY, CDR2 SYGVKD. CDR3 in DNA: TGTGCCACCGCGGGAAGTCTAGGGGAGACCCAGTACTTC. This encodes CATAGSLGETQYF.

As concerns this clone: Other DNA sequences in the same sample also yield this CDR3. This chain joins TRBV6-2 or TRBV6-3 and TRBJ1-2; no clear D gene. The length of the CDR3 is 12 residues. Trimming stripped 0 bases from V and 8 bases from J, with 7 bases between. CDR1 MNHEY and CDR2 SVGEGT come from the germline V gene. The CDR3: CASSYSRGGYTF. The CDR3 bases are TGTGCCAGCAGTTACTCGCGCGGGGGCTACACCTTC.

The CDR3 DNA is TGTGCCAGCAGACCGAGATCCGGGACAGGGGGCTCATACACCGGGGAGCTGTTTTTT. Encoded protein: CASRPRSGTGGSYTGELFF. V is TRBV11-2 and J is TRBJ2-2, with TRBD1 matching over 12 bases. Germline V CDR1 and CDR2: SGHAT, FQNNGV. J was trimmed by 3 bases and V by 6 bases; bases with no gene match: 14. The CDR3 runs 19 residues. Combining the CDR3 with reference TRBV11-2 and TRBJ2-2 gives the whole variable domain EAGVAQSPRYKIIEKRQSVAFWCNPISGHATLYWYQQILGQGPKLLIQFQNNGVVDDSQLPKDRFSAERLKGVDSTLKIQPAKLEDSAVYLCASRPRSGTGGSYTGELFFGEGSRLTVL.

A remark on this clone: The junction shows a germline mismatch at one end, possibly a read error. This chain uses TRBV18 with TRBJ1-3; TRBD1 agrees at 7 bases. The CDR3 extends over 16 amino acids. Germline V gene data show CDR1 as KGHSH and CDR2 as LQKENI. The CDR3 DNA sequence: TGTGCTAGCTCACCAGGGGGGACAGTATCTGGAAACACCATATATTTT. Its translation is CASSPGGTVSGNTIYF.

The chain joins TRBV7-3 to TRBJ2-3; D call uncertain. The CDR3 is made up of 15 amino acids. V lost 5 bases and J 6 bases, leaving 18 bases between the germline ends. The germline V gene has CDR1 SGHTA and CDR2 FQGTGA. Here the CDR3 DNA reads TGTGCCAGCAGCCTAAAAAATAGCTTCCCGGATACGCAGTATTTT. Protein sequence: CASSLKNSFPDTQYF.

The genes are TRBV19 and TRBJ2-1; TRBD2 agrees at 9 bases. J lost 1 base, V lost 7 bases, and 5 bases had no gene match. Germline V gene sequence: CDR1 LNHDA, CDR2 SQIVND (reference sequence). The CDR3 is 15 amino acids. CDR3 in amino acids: CASNSGSGSYNEQFF. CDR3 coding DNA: TGTGCCAGTAATAGCGGGAGTGGATCCTACAATGAGCAGTTCTTC.

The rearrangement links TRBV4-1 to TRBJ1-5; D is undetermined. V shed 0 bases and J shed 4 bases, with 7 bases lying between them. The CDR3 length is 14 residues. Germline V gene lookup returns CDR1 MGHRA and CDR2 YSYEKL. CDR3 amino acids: CASSQENRNQPQHF. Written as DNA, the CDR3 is TGCGCCAGCAGCCAAGAAAACCGGAATCAGCCCCAGCATTTT.

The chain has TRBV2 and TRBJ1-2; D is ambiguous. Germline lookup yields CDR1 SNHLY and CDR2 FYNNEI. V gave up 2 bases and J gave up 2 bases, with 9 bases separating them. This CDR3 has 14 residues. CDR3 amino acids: CASSEWPVNYGYTF. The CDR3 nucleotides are TGTGCCAGCAGTGAATGGCCAGTGAACTATGGCTACACCTTC.

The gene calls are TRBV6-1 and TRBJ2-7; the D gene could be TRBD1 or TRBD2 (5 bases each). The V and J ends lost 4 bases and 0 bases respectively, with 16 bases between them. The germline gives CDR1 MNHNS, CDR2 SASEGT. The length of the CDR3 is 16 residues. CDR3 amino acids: CASSGLRGVSSYEQYF. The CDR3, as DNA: TGTGCCAGCAGTGGCCTCCGGGGCGTAAGCTCCTACGAGCAGTACTTC.

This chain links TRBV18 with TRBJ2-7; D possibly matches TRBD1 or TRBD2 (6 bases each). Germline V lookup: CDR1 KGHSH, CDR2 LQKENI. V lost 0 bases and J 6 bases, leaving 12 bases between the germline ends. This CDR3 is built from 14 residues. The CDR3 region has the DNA TGTGCCAGCTCACCACCTGGAGGGGGGCTCGAGCAGTACTTC. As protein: CASSPPGGGLEQYF.

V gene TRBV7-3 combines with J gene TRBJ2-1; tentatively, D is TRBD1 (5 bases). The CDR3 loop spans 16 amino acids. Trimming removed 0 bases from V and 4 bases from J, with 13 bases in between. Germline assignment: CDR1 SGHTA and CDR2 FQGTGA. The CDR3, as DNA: TGTGCCAGCAGCTTAACAGTCTCGGACACGTACAATGAGCAGTTCTTC. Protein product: CASSLTVSDTYNEQFF.

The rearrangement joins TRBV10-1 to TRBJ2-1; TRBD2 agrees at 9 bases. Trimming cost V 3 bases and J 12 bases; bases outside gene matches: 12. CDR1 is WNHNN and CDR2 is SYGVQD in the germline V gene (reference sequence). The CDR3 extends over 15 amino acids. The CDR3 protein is CASSDASGDLGRQFF. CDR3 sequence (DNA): TGCGCCAGCAGTGATGCTAGCGGGGACCTCGGACGGCAGTTCTTC.

The CDR3 DNA sequence: TGTGCCAGCAGTTACTTTGGGACAGGCGCTTACAATGAGCAGTTCTTC. It yields the protein CASSYFGTGAYNEQFF. J is TRBJ2-1 and V is TRBV6-6, with 8 bases identical to TRBD1. J was trimmed by 4 bases and V by 1 base; bases with no gene match: 6. The CDR3 spans 16 residues. Germline values: CDR1 MNHNY, CDR2 SVGAGI (reference sequence).

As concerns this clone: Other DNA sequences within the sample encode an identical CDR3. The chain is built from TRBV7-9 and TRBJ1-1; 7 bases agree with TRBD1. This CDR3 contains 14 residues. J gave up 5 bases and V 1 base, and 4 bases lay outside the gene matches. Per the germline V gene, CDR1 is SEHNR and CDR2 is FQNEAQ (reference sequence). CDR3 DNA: TGTGCCAGCAGCTTAGGCGCAGGGGGGACTGAAGCTTTCTTT. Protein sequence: CASSLGAGGTEAFF.

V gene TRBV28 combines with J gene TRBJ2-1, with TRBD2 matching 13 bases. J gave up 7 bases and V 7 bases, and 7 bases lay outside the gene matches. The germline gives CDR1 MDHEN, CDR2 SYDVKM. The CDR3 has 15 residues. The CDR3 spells CASTPGTSGNNEQFF. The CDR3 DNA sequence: TGTGCCAGCACCCCCGGGACTAGCGGGAATAATGAGCAGTTCTTC.